This TCR beta chain was found in a study of human T cells and chemical hapten exposure. Time point meaning: patch test 3, about 24 weeks after DPC sensitization. Treatment noted: therapeutic diphenylcyclopropenone sensitization with weekly scalp DPC. Unique molecular identifiers were attached to individual cDNA molecules during library preparation. TCRdb reanalysed the RACE reads using MiXCR and keeps one entry per CDR3 protein. Of roughly 50,000 distinct CDR3 sequences listed, over 9.5% are singletons. This CDR3 has 17 residues. Germline V CDR1 and CDR2: SGHAT, FQDESV (reference sequence). The V gene end was trimmed by 5 bases and the J gene end by 2 bases; junction bases not matched to a gene: 8.

This TCR was recovered from a woman in her thirties or forties with alopecia areata. Some clones in this sample may be carry-over from other donors' samples. V and J are TRBV11-1 and TRBJ2-2; TRBD2 matches at 10 bases. Sequences were derived from whole blood, sampled in connection with sensitization to the hapten diphenylcyclopropenone (DPC). The CDR3 spells CASSATSGAFNTGELFF. In nucleotides, the CDR3 is TGTGCCAGCAGCGCAACTAGCGGGGCCTTTAACACCGGGGAGCTGTTTTTT. The variable domain in full, completed from reference TRBV11-1 and TRBJ2-2, reads EAEVAQSPRYKITEKSQAVAFWCDPISGHATLYWYRQILGQGPELLVQFQDESVVDDSQLPKDRFSAERLKGVDSTLKIQPAELGDSAMYLCASSATSGAFNTGELFFGEGSRLTVL.